These 10 T cell receptor beta chains originate from one sample sequenced in a study of blood T cell repertoires in COVID-19. The repertoire was sequenced with immunoSEQ multiplex PCR; TCRdb's copy has only in-frame clones and lacks some. The sample has about 530,000 clones, roughly nine tenths seen once. Sample: peripheral blood. The receptors stem from a woman between 45 and 65 years old with COVID-19, enrolled during active disease.

As for this clone: This same CDR3 is encoded by further DNA sequences in the sample. This rearrangement joins TRBV5-1 to TRBJ2-1, with D maybe TRBD2 (7 bases). V lost 0 bases, J lost 6 bases, and 10 bases lay in between. The CDR3 contains 14 residues. Germline values: CDR1 SGHRS, CDR2 YFSETQ. The CDR3 nucleotides are TGCGCCAGCAGCTTGGTGGCGGGGGCCAATGAGCAGTTCTTC. It translates to CASSLVAGANEQFF.

In its sample, this clone was seen a few times. The gene calls are TRBV5-1 and TRBJ2-1; 7 bases fit TRBD2. The J segment lost 0 bases and the V segment lost 5 bases, leaving 8 bases of the junction unmatched. The CDR3 length is 16 residues. The germline gives CDR1 SGHRS, CDR2 YFSETQ. CDR3 region: CASSVRAGRSYNEQFF. In DNA form, the CDR3 reads TGCGCCAGCAGTGTAAGAGCGGGGCGCTCCTACAATGAGCAGTTCTTC. The full variable domain, in which reference TRBV5-1 and TRBJ2-1 provide the parts outside the CDR3, is KAGVTQTPRYLIKTRGQQVTLSCSPISGHRSVSWYQQTPGQGLQFLFEYFSETQRNKGNFPGRFSGRQFSNSRSEMNVSTLELGDSALYLCASSVRAGRSYNEQFFGPGTRLTVL.

The chain couples TRBV7-9 to TRBJ2-6; 8 bases fit TRBD1. Germline assignment: CDR1 SEHNR and CDR2 FQNEAQ (reference sequence). This CDR3 has 12 residues. The V gene end was trimmed by 5 bases and the J gene end by 17 bases; junction bases not matched to a gene: 8. The CDR3 bases are TGTGCCAGCAGCCAACAGGGGGTCTTATTGACTTTC. Amino acids: CASSQQGVLLTF. The whole variable domain, remainder taken from reference TRBV7-9 and TRBJ2-6, is DTGVSQNPRHKITKRGQNVTFRCDPISEHNRLYWYRQTLGQGPEFLTYFQNEAQLEKSRLLSDRFSAERPKGSFSTLEIQRTEQGDSAMYLCASSQQGVLLTFGAGSRLTVL.

The chain couples TRBV6-5 to TRBJ1-2, with D perhaps TRBD1 (6 bases). Trimming shortened V by 0 bases and J by 2 bases, and 7 bases separated the two germline ends. In germline, CDR1 is MNHEY, CDR2 SVGAGI. The CDR3 runs to 14 residues. CDR3 coding DNA: TGTGCCAGCAGTTACTCGGACAGAAACTATGGCTACACCTTC. Translated, it gives CASSYSDRNYGYTF.

This rearrangement joins TRBV18 to TRBJ1-1, with 8 bases matching TRBD1. Germline V gene lookup returns CDR1 KGHSH and CDR2 LQKENI. Germline trimming cut 2 bases from V and 4 bases from J; bases unmatched to any gene: 12. The CDR3 covers 17 residues. CDR3 protein: CASSPNRGISVSTEAFF. CDR3 in DNA: TGTGCCAGCTCACCAAACAGGGGGATTTCAGTATCCACTGAAGCTTTCTTT.

The J gene is TRBJ1-5, the V gene TRBV27; D is perhaps TRBD1 (6 bases). CDR1 is MNHEY, CDR2 SMNVEV, per germline (reference sequence). This CDR3 comprises 15 residues. V was shortened by 6 bases and J by 3 bases, with 15 bases between the two germline ends. CDR3 in amino acids: CASRDIQGFNQPQHF. The CDR3 DNA reads TGTGCCAGCAGAGATATACAGGGATTCAATCAGCCCCAGCATTTT.

This sequence joins TRBV24-1 and TRBJ2-1; 7 bases line up with TRBD2. Looked up from germline, CDR1 is KGHDR and CDR2 is SFDVKD. The CDR3 is 16 residues long. V was pared by 4 bases and J by 8 bases, with 13 bases of the junction left unmatched. CDR3 sequence (DNA): TGTGCCACCAGTGACCCAGGCGCGGGGGAAGGAGATGAGCAGTTCTTC. As protein: CATSDPGAGEGDEQFF.

The count of this clone is one. The V call is TRBV6-1, the J call TRBJ2-7, with 8 nucleotides matching TRBD1. Looked up from germline, CDR1 is MNHNS and CDR2 is SASEGT. Unmatched junction bases numbered 10, after V lost 3 bases and J lost 3 bases. The CDR3 runs 16 residues. The CDR3 region is CASSDLEDREFYEQYF. The CDR3 coding sequence is TGTGCCAGCAGTGACCTCGAGGACAGGGAATTCTACGAGCAGTACTTC.

The V call is TRBV2, the J call TRBJ1-6, with D possibly being TRBD1 (6 bases). The germline V gene has CDR1 SNHLY and CDR2 FYNNEI. The germline V and J ends were trimmed by 7 bases and 7 bases, with 14 bases remaining between them. CDR3 length: 14 residues. CDR3 residues: CASTKRTENSPLHF. The DNA of the CDR3 is TGTGCCAGCACAAAGCGGACAGAGAATTCACCCCTCCACTTT.

The gene calls are TRBV4-1 and TRBJ1-5, with D hard to call. V shed 4 bases and J shed 0 bases, with 10 bases lying between them. The V gene's germline CDR1 is MGHRA and CDR2 YSYEKL. The CDR3 runs to 15 residues. The CDR3 bases are TGCGCCAGCAGCCTTACACAGACTAGCAATCAGCCCCAGCATTTT. This sequence encodes CASSLTQTSNQPQHF.